Following are 4 T cell receptor beta chains from one sample sequenced in a study of T cell repertoires in cytomegalovirus infection. One entry per CDR3 protein results from TCRdb running MiXCR on the reads. The sample yields hundreds of thousands of distinct CDR3 sequences, roughly 16% seen once. Specimen: PBMCs. The receptors stem from a human donor in good health (CMV status not recorded). Some clones in this sample may be carry-over from other donors' samples.

The V call is TRBV27, the J call TRBJ1-1; 7 bases are a match to TRBD1. The germline gives CDR1 MNHEY, CDR2 SMNVEV (reference sequence). The CDR3 spans 13 residues. The ends lost 5 bases at V and 4 bases at J; junction bases unmatched: 4. The CDR3 spells CASSPNRGTEAFF. CDR3 bases: TGTGCCAGCAGTCCAAACAGGGGCACTGAAGCTTTCTTT.

In its sample, this clonotype was seen many times. CDR3 in DNA: TGTGCCAGCAGTGAATCGCCGGGGCAGGGAGAAGAGACCCAGTACTTC. Its protein product is CASSESPGQGEETQYF. The J gene is TRBJ2-5, the V gene TRBV25-1; the D gene could be TRBD1 or TRBD2 (5 bases each). Germline CDR1 is MGHDK and CDR2 is SYGVNS. This CDR3 comprises 16 residues. Trimming shortened V by 1 base and J by 3 bases, and 15 bases separated the two germline ends.

This clonotype has just a few counts. The V and J genes are TRBV4-1 and TRBJ1-2, with D hard to call. Germline V gene data show CDR1 as MGHRA and CDR2 as YSYEKL. The germline V and J ends were trimmed by 1 base and 5 bases, with 23 bases remaining between them. The CDR3 has 18 residues. The CDR3 bases are TGCGCCAGCAGCCAAGTGGGCTTTGGTCCGGCAGGTTCATATGGCTACACCTTC. Amino acid sequence: CASSQVGFGPAGSYGYTF.

The sample holds a few counts of this clonotype. The chain uses TRBV6-1 and TRBJ2-7, with D perhaps matching TRBD2 (5 bases). The CDR3 has 12 residues. In germline, CDR1 is MNHNS, CDR2 SASEGT. V lost 7 bases and J lost 0, with 7 bases in between. CDR3 residues: CASKEGSYEQYF. For the CDR3, the DNA is TGTGCCAGCAAAGAGGGCTCCTACGAGCAGTACTTC.